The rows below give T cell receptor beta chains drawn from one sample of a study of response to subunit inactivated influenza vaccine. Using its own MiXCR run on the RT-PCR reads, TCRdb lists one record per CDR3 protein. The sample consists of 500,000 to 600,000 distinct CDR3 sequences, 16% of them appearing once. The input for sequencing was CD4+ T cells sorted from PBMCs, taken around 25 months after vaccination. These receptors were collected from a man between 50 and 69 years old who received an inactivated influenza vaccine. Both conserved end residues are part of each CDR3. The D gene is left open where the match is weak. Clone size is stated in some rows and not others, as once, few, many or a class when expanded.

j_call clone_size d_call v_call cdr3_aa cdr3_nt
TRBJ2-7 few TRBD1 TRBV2 CASRAGTGYEQYF TGTGCCAGCAGGGCCGGGACAGGGTACGAGCAGTACTTC
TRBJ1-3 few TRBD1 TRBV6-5 CASSYRVPGQGARNTIYF TGTGCCAGCAGTTACAGGGTCCCGGGACAGGGAGCCAGAAACACCATATATTTT
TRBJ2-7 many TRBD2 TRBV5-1 CASSLALAGDSYEQYF TGCGCCAGCAGCTTGGCCCTAGCGGGGGACTCCTACGAGCAGTACTTC
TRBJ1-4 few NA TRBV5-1 CASSFSGQTNEKLFF TGCGCCAGCAGCTTTTCGGGGCAAACTAATGAAAAACTGTTTTTT
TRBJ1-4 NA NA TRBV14 CASSRGYNEKLFF TGTGCCAGCAGCCGGGGGTACAATGAAAAACTGTTTTTT
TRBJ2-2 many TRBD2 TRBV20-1 CSAAAGATGELFF TGCAGTGCTGCAGCGGGAGCCACCGGGGAGCTGTTTTTT
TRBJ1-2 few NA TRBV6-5 CASTSRGQRGGYTF TGTGCCAGCACTTCTCGGGGGCAACGTGGAGGCTACACCTTC
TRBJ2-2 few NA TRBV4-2 CASSQERTNGELFF TGTGCCAGCAGCCAAGAAAGGACCAACGGGGAGCTGTTTTTT
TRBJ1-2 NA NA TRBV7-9 CASSLGAPHGYTF TGTGCCAGCAGCCTAGGGGCACCTCATGGCTACACCTTC
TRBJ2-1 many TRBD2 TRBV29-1 CSGGLAEGFEQFF TGCAGCGGAGGACTAGCGGAGGGATTTGAGCAGTTCTTC
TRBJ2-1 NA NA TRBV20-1 CSASLNEQFF TGCAGTGCATCCCTCAATGAGCAGTTCTTC
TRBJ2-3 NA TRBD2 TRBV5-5 CASTRSRGGHTDTQYF TGTGCCAGCACCAGGTCGCGGGGGGGCCACACAGATACGCAGTATTTT
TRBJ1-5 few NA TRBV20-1 CSARRQANQPQHF TGCAGTGCTAGAAGACAGGCGAATCAGCCCCAGCATTTT
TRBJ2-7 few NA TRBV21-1 CASIDTDSYEQYF TGTGCCAGCATCGACACAGATTCCTACGAGCAGTACTTC
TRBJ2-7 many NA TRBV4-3 CASSQDPRPNYEQYF TGCGCCAGCAGCCAAGATCCCCGACCGAACTACGAGCAGTACTTC
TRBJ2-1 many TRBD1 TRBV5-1 CASSSGQGSYNEQFF TGCGCCAGCAGCTCTGGACAGGGCTCCTACAATGAGCAGTTCTTC
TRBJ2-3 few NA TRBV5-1 CASEEGISRTDTQYF TGCGCCAGCGAGGAAGGGATTTCTCGCACAGATACGCAGTATTTT
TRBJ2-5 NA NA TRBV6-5 CASSYYRTARGKFLAGSQETQYF TGTGCCAGCAGTTACTATCGGACAGCTCGAGGGAAGTTTTTGGCGGGGTCCCAAGAGACCCAGTACTTC
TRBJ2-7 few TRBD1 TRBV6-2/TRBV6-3 CASSSWTGYYEQYF TGTGCCAGCAGTTCATGGACAGGGTACTACGAGCAGTACTTC
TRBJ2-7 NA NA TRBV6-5 CASSYLRVTYEEQYF TGTGCCAGCAGTTACCTACGGGTTACCTACGAGGAGCAGTACTTC
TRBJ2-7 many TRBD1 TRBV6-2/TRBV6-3 CASSPRDRSSYEQYF TGTGCCAGCAGTCCCCGGGACAGATCCTCCTACGAGCAGTACTTC
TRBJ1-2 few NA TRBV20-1 CSARVGRGYGYTF TGCAGTGCTAGAGTAGGGAGGGGCTATGGCTACACCTTC
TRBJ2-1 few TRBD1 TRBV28 CASSLRRWTGQIYNEQFF TGTGCCAGCAGTTTGCGGCGGTGGACAGGACAGATTTACAATGAGCAGTTCTTC
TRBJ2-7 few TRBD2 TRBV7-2 CASSRRVAGSYEQYF TGTGCCAGCAGCCGCCGGGTAGCGGGGTCCTACGAGCAGTACTTC
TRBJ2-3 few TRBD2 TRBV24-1 CATASGSSTDTQYF TGTGCCACCGCTAGCGGGAGTAGCACAGATACGCAGTATTTT
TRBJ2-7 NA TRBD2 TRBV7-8 CASSSNSGRLDEQYF TGTGCCAGCAGCTCCAACAGCGGGAGGCTCGACGAGCAGTACTTC
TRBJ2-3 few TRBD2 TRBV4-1 CASMSWRGGPDTQYF TGCGCCAGCATGAGCTGGCGGGGGGGCCCCGATACGCAGTATTTT
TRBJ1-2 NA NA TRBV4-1 CASSQVEGTNYGYTF TGCGCCAGCAGCCAAGTTGAGGGTACTAACTATGGCTACACCTTC
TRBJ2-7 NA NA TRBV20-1 CIASGQRRYEQYF TGCATTGCTAGTGGGCAGCGACGCTACGAGCAGTACTTC
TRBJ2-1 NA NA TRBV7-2 CASSSRGGSAEQFF TGTGCCAGCAGCTCTAGAGGTGGCAGTGCTGAGCAGTTCTTC
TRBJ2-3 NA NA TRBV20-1 CSARDLRDDTDTQYF TGCAGTGCTAGAGATCTACGGGACGACACAGATACGCAGTATTTT
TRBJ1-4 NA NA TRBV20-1 CSAKSGVYNEKLFF TGCAGTGCTAAATCAGGGGTTTATAATGAAAAACTGTTTTTT
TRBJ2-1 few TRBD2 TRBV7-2 CASSLGLAGLLDEQFF TGTGCCAGCAGCTTAGGGCTAGCGGGACTTCTCGATGAGCAGTTCTTC